This entry lists 2 T cell receptor beta chains sequenced from one sample in a study of blood T cells in healthy people across ages. Primers used in a second PCR of roughly 6 to 11 cycles were a sample-barcoded 5' primer and a J-beta primer mix. TCRdb used MiXCR to reprocess the 5' RACE reads, holding one entry per CDR3 protein. Of around 790,000 distinct CDR3 sequences in the sample, around 45% were seen once. Sequencing was carried out using blood. The receptor set was obtained from a man in his 60s in good health.

The table lists this clonotype with a few counts. The chain combines TRBV28 with TRBJ2-7; TRBD1 is a possible D gene (5 bases). V gave up 4 bases and J gave up 3 bases, with 19 bases separating them. The CDR3 has 16 amino acids. Per the germline V gene, CDR1 is MDHEN and CDR2 is SYDVKM. In DNA, the CDR3 is TGTGCCAGCAGTTCCCCAGGAACAGGCGATAACTACGAGCAGTACTTC. Protein sequence: CASSSPGTGDNYEQYF.

This clonotype was seen repeatedly, ten times or more. The CDR3 region is CASSVDYSTQETQYF. CDR3 sequence (DNA): TGTGCCAGCAGCGTGGACTACTCCACTCAAGAGACCCAGTACTTC. The V call is TRBV3-1, the J call TRBJ2-5; tentative D call: TRBD2 (6 bases). The V end lost 5 bases, the J end lost 2 bases, and 15 bases lay between the germline ends. Germline lookup yields CDR1 LGHDT and CDR2 YNNKEL (reference sequence). The CDR3 consists of 15 residues.